These 27 T cell receptor beta chains came from one sample sequenced in a study of T cell repertoires in cytomegalovirus infection. MiXCR, applied by TCRdb to the reads, yields one record per CDR3 protein. In the table there are under 250,000 distinct CDR3 sequences, 9% to 15% of which are singletons. Sequencing used PBMCs. The receptors were gathered from a human donor in good health (CMV status not recorded). Some clones in this sample may be carry-over from other donors' samples.

Remarks on this clonotype: A much larger clonotype is one base distant, so this may be a read error. The V and J genes are TRBV7-4 and TRBJ1-1; no clear D gene. Germline CDR1 reads SGHVT; CDR2 reads SQSDAQ. The CDR3 has 12 residues. CDR3 sequence (DNA): TGTCCCAGCAGCTTAGCGGGGTATGAAGCTTTCTTT. Amino acid sequence: CPSSLAGYEAFF.

This clonotype came up many times. The chain is built from TRBV28 and TRBJ1-2, with D perhaps TRBD1 (5 bases). The CDR3 is 16 residues long. Trimming took 3 bases from V and 5 from J, leaving 19 bases between them. CDR1 and CDR2 from the germline V gene are MDHEN and SYDVKM. DNA of the CDR3: TGTGCCAGCAGTTTGGTGGGACTGCTAACCCCGTATGGCTACACCTTC. It is translated as CASSLVGLLTPYGYTF.

There are many counts of this clonotype. The chain joins TRBV11-2 to TRBJ2-1; D not resolved. Germline CDR1 reads SGHAT; CDR2 reads FQNNGV. This CDR3 contains 15 residues. Trimming took off 5 bases at V and 0 bases at J, with 11 bases between the two ends. CDR3 bases: TGTGCCAGCAGCGGCGGCCTCAGCTCCTACAATGAGCAGTTCTTC. Protein product: CASSGGLSSYNEQFF.

This clonotype was seen a single time. This clone may be a read error of a much larger clone one base away. The genes are TRBV6-5 and TRBJ2-7, with 7 bases lining up with TRBD2. This CDR3 is built from 16 residues. CDR1 and CDR2 from the germline V gene are MNHEY and SVGAGI. The V segment lost 3 bases and the J segment 7 bases; nucleotides outside the gene matches: 15. CDR3 loop: CASSYGYTSSGGEQYF. DNA for the CDR3: TGTGCCAGCAGTTATGGGTACACATCTTCGGGGGGAGAGCAGTACTTC.

This clonotype was seen many times. The genes are TRBV28 and TRBJ2-2; D is possibly TRBD2 (5 bases). With 5 bases removed from V and 4 bases from J, the gap between germline ends came to 8 bases. This CDR3 is built from 13 residues. Per germline, CDR1 MDHEN and CDR2 SYDVKM. CDR3 nucleotide sequence: TGTGCCAGCAGTCCAACTAGCACCGGGGAGCTGTTTTTT. As protein: CASSPTSTGELFF.

This clonotype was recorded many times. This chain joins TRBV7-2 and TRBJ2-2, with a possible D match to TRBD2 (6 bases). The germline V gene has CDR1 SGHTA and CDR2 FQGNSA. Trimming cost V 1 base and J 1 base, with 16 bases left between them. The CDR3 is 18 residues long. CDR3 loop: CASSLGVVRRENTGELFF. CDR3 nucleotide sequence: TGTGCCAGCAGCTTAGGGGTAGTAAGGCGGGAGAACACCGGGGAGCTGTTTTTT.

There are many counts of this clonotype. The gene calls are TRBV7-8 and TRBJ1-3, with 8 bases identical to TRBD1. CDR1 and CDR2 from the germline V gene are SGHVS and FQNEAQ. The CDR3 length is 17 residues. The ends lost 2 bases at V and 2 bases at J; junction bases unmatched: 8. In nucleotides, the CDR3 is TGTGCCAGCAGCTTATTAAGCGGGACAGGACCTGGAAACACCATATATTTT. Translation: CASSLLSGTGPGNTIYF.

This clonotype was detected only a few times. The chain recombines TRBV5-4 with TRBJ2-5; either TRBD1 or TRBD2 may supply D (5 bases each). Looked up from germline, CDR1 is SGHNT and CDR2 is YYREEE (reference sequence). The CDR3 contains 16 residues. V was trimmed by 0 bases and J by 5 bases, leaving 17 bases between them. CDR3 sequence: CASSLGGSRDRETQYF. CDR3 in DNA: TGTGCCAGCAGCTTGGGGGGCAGCCGGGATCGGGAGACCCAGTACTTC. Complete variable domain (other parts from reference TRBV5-4 and TRBJ2-5): ETGVTQSPTHLIKTRGQQVTLRCSSQSGHNTVSWYQQALGQGPQFIFQYYREEENGRGNFPPRFSGLQFPNYSSELNVNALELDDSALYLCASSLGGSRDRETQYFGPGTRLLVL.

This clonotype occurred a few times. The CDR3 DNA follows: TGCAGCGTCTTCCCAGTGAACACTGAAGCTTTCTTT. This translates into CSVFPVNTEAFF. This sequence joins TRBV29-1 and TRBJ1-1; D uncertain. V was pared by 6 bases and J by 0 bases, with 8 bases between. Looked up from germline, CDR1 is SQVTM and CDR2 is ANQGSEA. The CDR3 length is 12 residues.

This clonotype was seen a few times. The chain recombines TRBV19 with TRBJ2-6; 8 bases map to TRBD1. Trimming removed 5 bases from V and 4 bases from J; junction bases left unmatched: 7. The CDR3 spans 16 residues. Germline V gene lookup returns CDR1 LNHDA and CDR2 SQIVND (reference sequence). CDR3 residues: CASSPRQGFGANVLTF. The CDR3 nucleotides read TGTGCCAGTAGTCCCCGACAGGGGTTCGGGGCCAACGTCCTGACTTTC.

Ten or more counts support this clonotype. V gene TRBV6-1 combines with J gene TRBJ1-5; no reliable D call. The germline V gene has CDR1 MNHNS and CDR2 SASEGT. This CDR3 has 15 residues. The V gene lost 3 bases and the J gene lost 2 bases, with 11 bases spanning the gap. CDR3 nucleotide sequence: TGTGCCAGCAGTGAGGAGGGCTTTGGCAATCAGCCCCAGCATTTT. It yields the protein CASSEEGFGNQPQHF.

The genes are TRBV27 and TRBJ1-5; no firm D call. This CDR3 is built from 15 residues. The V gene's germline CDR1 is MNHEY and CDR2 SMNVEV (reference sequence). The V gene lost 6 bases and the J gene lost 2 bases, with 14 bases spanning the gap. CDR3 sequence reads: CASRTLLRGNQPQHF. CDR3 in DNA: TGTGCCAGCAGGACGTTGTTAAGGGGCAATCAGCCCCAGCATTTT.

This clonotype was observed at least ten times. J is TRBJ2-6 and V is TRBV7-2, with D unresolved. CDR1 and CDR2 from the germline V gene are SGHTA and FQGNSA. The V end lost 1 base, the J end lost 3 bases, and 4 bases lay between the germline ends. The CDR3 runs to 14 residues. The CDR3 DNA reads TGTGCCAGCAGCTTAGGGGTTGGGGCCAACGTCCTGACTTTC. As protein: CASSLGVGANVLTF.

This clonotype was observed many times. V usage is TRBV25-1 and J usage is TRBJ2-5; no clear D. V lost 1 base and J lost 2, with 8 bases in between. The length of the CDR3 is 14 residues. CDR1 and CDR2 from the germline V gene are MGHDK and SYGVNS. CDR3 nucleotides: TGTGCCAGCAGTGAATCCAGGATACAAGAGACCCAGTACTTC. Translating it yields CASSESRIQETQYF.

This clonotype occurred many times. The V call is TRBV7-2, the J call TRBJ2-3; D perhaps matches TRBD1 (6 bases). Trimming cost V 1 base and J 1 base, with 9 bases left between them. CDR3 length equals 15 residues. Germline V gene data show CDR1 as SGHTA and CDR2 as FQGNSA. This chain's CDR3 is CASSLGEGGTDTQYF. The CDR3 bases are TGTGCCAGCAGCTTAGGAGAGGGGGGCACAGATACGCAGTATTTT.

This clonotype was counted ten times or more. The rearrangement links TRBV5-5 to TRBJ2-3; no reliable D call. Trimming pared 2 bases from V and 6 bases from J, leaving 13 bases between. The CDR3 is made up of 14 amino acids. Germline V lookup: CDR1 SGHKS, CDR2 YYEKEE (reference sequence). CDR3 in amino acids: CASSFAHPGDTQYF. CDR3 DNA: TGTGCCAGCAGCTTCGCGCACCCTGGGGATACGCAGTATTTT.

There are many counts of this clonotype. V gene TRBV7-2 combines with J gene TRBJ2-3, with D possibly being TRBD1 (6 bases). CDR3 size: 16 residues. The V gene's germline CDR1 is SGHTA and CDR2 FQGNSA. V dropped 2 bases and J dropped 0 bases, with 12 bases sitting between them. The CDR3 region is CASSLTWDTSTDTQYF. CDR3 coding DNA: TGTGCCAGCAGCTTAACATGGGACACCAGCACAGATACGCAGTATTTT.

This rearrangement joins TRBV9 to TRBJ2-1; 10 nucleotides agree with TRBD2. The CDR3 sequence is 15 residues long. Trimming took 4 bases from V and 5 from J; bases not matched to a gene: 6. Germline values: CDR1 SGDLS, CDR2 YYNGEE. The chain's CDR3 is CASSPGTSADNEQFF. CDR3 bases: TGTGCCAGCAGCCCAGGGACTAGCGCGGACAATGAGCAGTTCTTC.

The CDR3 here is CSVDNRGNTEAFF. Written as DNA, the CDR3 is TGCAGCGTTGATAATAGGGGGAACACTGAAGCTTTCTTT. The chain recombines TRBV29-1 with TRBJ1-1, with D possibly being TRBD1 (5 bases). The CDR3 totals 13 residues. V shed 3 bases and J shed 1 base, with 9 bases lying between them. The germline V gene has CDR1 SQVTM and CDR2 ANQGSEA.

The rearrangement uses TRBV6-6 and TRBJ2-1, with 7 nucleotides matching TRBD2. CDR3 length: 16 amino acids. CDR1 is MNHNY, CDR2 SVGAGI, per germline (reference sequence). Trimming removed 6 bases from V and 4 bases from J; junction bases left unmatched: 12. The CDR3 DNA reads TGTGCCAGCAGCTCGGGCTGGGGGGGGGGGTACAATGAGCAGTTCTTC. It is translated as CASSSGWGGGYNEQFF.

This clonotype appeared many times. The chain carries TRBV5-6 and TRBJ1-1; D may be TRBD1 (6 bases). The CDR3 covers 15 residues. V lost 7 bases, J lost 1 base, and 17 bases lay in between. The V gene's germline CDR1 is SGHDT and CDR2 YYEEEE. The CDR3 spells CASCQSGHPNTEAFF. The CDR3 DNA follows: TGTGCCAGCTGCCAATCGGGACATCCGAACACTGAAGCTTTCTTT.

This clonotype came up many times. The rearrangement links TRBV7-2 to TRBJ1-2; TRBD1 aligns across 7 bases. V lost 2 bases and J lost 4; bases outside the gene matches: 4. The CDR3 covers 14 residues. Germline CDR1 SGHTA, CDR2 FQGNSA. CDR3: CASSLPGQAYGYTF. CDR3 DNA sequence: TGTGCCAGCAGCTTACCTGGACAGGCCTATGGCTACACCTTC.

This clonotype came up many times. The chain couples TRBV2 to TRBJ1-2; D call uncertain. The germline V gene encodes CDR1 SNHLY and CDR2 FYNNEI. V was trimmed by 5 bases and J by 4 bases, leaving 11 bases between them. CDR3 size: 13 residues. The CDR3 DNA is TGTGCCAGCAGTTTCGCCGGGGTCTATGGCTACACCTTC. As protein: CASSFAGVYGYTF.

The chain uses TRBV6-2 or TRBV6-3 and TRBJ1-5; perhaps TRBD1 as D (5 bases). This CDR3 region has 14 residues. The V end was cut by 8 bases, the J end by 1 base, with 12 bases between. Germline CDR1 MNHEY, CDR2 SVGEGT. CDR3 sequence reads: CASCLWDSNQPQHF. CDR3 nucleotides: TGTGCCAGCTGTTTGTGGGACAGCAATCAGCCCCAGCATTTT.

This clonotype showed up many times. V and J are TRBV7-3 and TRBJ2-2; D perhaps matches TRBD1 (5 bases). Per germline, CDR1 SGHTA and CDR2 FQGTGA. V lost 5 bases and J lost 2, with 12 bases in between. The CDR3 consists of 15 residues. This CDR3 is CASSPQGRNTGELFF. The CDR3 region has the DNA TGTGCCAGCAGCCCCCAGGGCAGAAACACCGGGGAGCTGTTTTTT.

The rearrangement joins TRBV5-1 to TRBJ1-1, with D maybe TRBD1 (6 bases). The V end lost 6 bases, the J end lost 0 bases, and 18 bases lay between the germline ends. Germline V gene sequence: CDR1 SGHRS, CDR2 YFSETQ. This CDR3 region has 16 residues. CDR3 sequence (DNA): TGCGCCAGCACCCTACGACAGGCCGGTCTGAACACTGAAGCTTTCTTT. Encoded protein: CASTLRQAGLNTEAFF.

This clonotype appeared many times. The rearrangement uses TRBV7-9 and TRBJ1-2; 11 bases are shared with TRBD1. This CDR3 spans 15 amino acids. V lost 3 bases to trimming and J lost 4 bases; unmatched junction nucleotides: 4. The germline CDR1 and CDR2 sequences are SEHNR and FQNEAQ (reference sequence). CDR3 sequence reads: CASSFGQGAVYGYTF. For the CDR3, the DNA is TGTGCCAGCAGCTTCGGACAGGGGGCAGTCTATGGCTACACCTTC.